The sequence of this TCR beta chain was determined in a study of T cell responses to AZD1222 COVID-19 vaccine. General study points: Spike-spanning, vaccine-associated CD4 TCRs were dominant at 160-218 and 743-854. None of the repertoires were sampled until the peak T cell response had passed. There were mostly white British donors and more females than males, and clonal diversity was possibly underestimated.

On this clone itself: What it binds is not known.

Assay: immunoSEQ multiplex PCR; the TCRdb copy retains only in-frame clones and omits some. Found here are 95,000 to 150,000 clones, just under 90% of them singletons; the top ten hold almost 4.5%. The receptor's source is an adult in good health. Here the sequenced sample was peripheral blood, taken on day 0 of AZD1222 vaccination.

In nucleotides, the CDR3 is TGTGCCAGCGGATTTTCCCCTGGACGCCGGGCAAAAGAGACCCAGTACTTC. Translating it yields CASGFSPGRRAKETQYF. This chain joins TRBV7-2 and TRBJ2-5; no clear D gene. The CDR3 is 17 residues long. CDR1 is SGHTA and CDR2 is FQGNSA in the germline V gene. V gave up 8 bases and J gave up 3 bases, with 25 bases separating them.